This TCR beta chain was found in a study of control samples from healthy donors and cancer patients. Sequenced by immunoSEQ multiplex PCR; TCRdb stores in-frame clones only, minus some. The repertoire shows 150,000 to 200,000 clones; the top ten hold approximately 2.2%. The CDR3 runs to 15 residues. In germline, CDR1 is SGHDN, CDR2 FVKESK. Trimming pared 4 bases from V and 3 bases from J, leaving 10 bases between. The sequenced sample consisted of blood. The chain employs TRBV14 and TRBJ1-6; D is perhaps TRBD1 (6 bases). This clonotype was sampled from a woman aged 25-40 years in good health. The CDR3 bases are TGTGCCAGCAGCCCGGACAGCTTCTATAATTCACCCCTCCACTTT. The encoded protein is CASSPDSFYNSPLHF.